This paragraph covers one T cell receptor beta chain sequence. Its matching antigen is unknown. This sample was taken from a study of identical twins. Broader study findings: The models gave estimates that fell short of the out-of-frame TCR alpha sharing seen in monozygotic twins.

Addition of a universal primer site occurred through template switching, and cDNA carried unique molecular identifiers. Each CDR3 protein gets one entry after TCRdb re-called the 5' RACE reads with MiXCR. The sample lists just over 450,000 distinct CDR3 sequences, about 14% seen once, with approximately 0.52% in the top ten. The CDR3 has 14 amino acids. The junction had 4 bases not matched to a gene; V was cut back by 3 bases and J by 8 bases. All donors were healthy Caucasians. These data were also reused for a study on yellow fever vaccine responses in identical twins.

The chain has TRBV12-3 or TRBV12-4 and TRBJ2-1, with 10 positions matching TRBD2. The sample was CD4+ T cells sorted from blood. The receptor was isolated from a woman under 30 in good health. The CDR3 region is CASSFTSGKDEQFF. DNA for the CDR3: TGTGCCAGCAGTTTTACTAGCGGGAAAGATGAGCAGTTCTTC.